Following are 25 T cell receptor beta chains from one sample sequenced in a study of T cells in Graves' hyperthyroidism and ophthalmopathy. There were TCR beta CDR3 regions amplified from RNA transcripts. Using the HTBI primer set, a first-round RT-PCR was run on the TCR CDR3. MiXCR was run by TCRdb on the multiplex PCR reads, yielding one entry per CDR3 protein. Of around 580,000 distinct CDR3 sequences in the sample, more than 45% are singletons; the top ten hold about 8.3%. Sequencing input: peripheral blood or thyroid tissue (not recorded which). These receptors were taken from a woman under 30 with Graves' hyperthyroidism.

CDR3 loop: CSASGRASYNEQYF. The CDR3 DNA reads TGCAGTGCTAGCGGGAGGGCCTCCTACAATGAGCAGTACTTC. The J gene is TRBJ2-7, the V gene TRBV20-1; 8 bases fit TRBD2. The CDR3 has 14 residues. V was pared by 3 bases and J by 7 bases, with 11 bases of the junction left unmatched. CDR1 and CDR2 (germline): DFQATT, SNEGSKA (reference sequence).

This chain joins TRBV5-1 and TRBJ2-1, with 10 bases lining up with TRBD1. Per the germline V gene, CDR1 is SGHRS and CDR2 is YFSETQ. With 0 bases clipped from V and 2 bases from J, the junction kept 2 bases outside the gene matches. The CDR3 extends over 16 amino acids. As DNA, the CDR3 is TGCGCCAGCAGCTTGGAGGGACAGGGGACCTACAATGAGCAGTTCTTC. This translates into CASSLEGQGTYNEQFF.

There are a few counts of this clonotype. The CDR3 sequence is CASSPRTSGSSIETQYF. The CDR3, as DNA: TGCGCCAGCAGCCCTCGGACTAGCGGGAGTTCTATAGAGACCCAGTACTTC. V gene TRBV5-1 combines with J gene TRBJ2-5, with TRBD2 identical over 13 bases. Germline loops: CDR1 SGHRS, CDR2 YFSETQ. The CDR3 extends over 17 amino acids. J was trimmed by 4 bases and V by 4 bases; bases with no gene match: 10.

In its sample, this clonotype was seen once. The chain links TRBV10-3 to TRBJ2-3; 12 nucleotides agree with TRBD2. CDR1 is ENHRY and CDR2 is SYGVKD in the germline V gene. The V segment lost 6 bases and the J segment 3 bases; nucleotides outside the gene matches: 7. The CDR3 totals 16 residues. As DNA, the CDR3 is TGTGCCATCAGCCCGACTAGCGGGAGTATAACAGATACGCAGTATTTT. Translated: CAISPTSGSITDTQYF.

This clonotype was counted a few times. V is TRBV15 and J is TRBJ2-7; D may match TRBD1 or TRBD2 (5 bases each). The closer fit of TRBJ2-1 to the DNA end suggests the J call may be wrong. This CDR3 is built from 12 residues. Germline assignment: CDR1 LNHNV and CDR2 YYDKDF (reference sequence). CDR3 sequence reads: CATSRDLGAQFF. CDR3 nucleotide sequence: TGTGCCACCAGCAGAGATCTCGGGGCGCAGTTCTTC.

This clonotype has at least ten counts. This rearrangement joins TRBV10-3 to TRBJ1-1; 7 nucleotides align to TRBD1. Per germline, CDR1 ENHRY and CDR2 SYGVKD. Losses at the gene ends were 4 bases for V and 1 base for J; bases not matched to a gene: 9. This CDR3 has 16 residues. Here the CDR3 DNA reads TGTGCCATCAGTGGACAGGGATGGGGGGGGAACACTGAAGCTTTCTTT. It encodes CAISGQGWGGNTEAFF.

This clonotype showed up many times. The gene calls are TRBV9 and TRBJ1-2; the D gene is possibly TRBD1 (6 bases). Looked up from germline, CDR1 is SGDLS and CDR2 is YYNGEE. The CDR3 has 12 residues. The V and J ends lost 0 bases and 6 bases respectively, with 6 bases between them. This CDR3 is CASSVAGDGYTF. In DNA form, the CDR3 reads TGTGCCAGCAGCGTAGCAGGGGATGGCTACACCTTC. The entire variable domain, with the rest obtained from reference TRBV9 and TRBJ1-2, is as follows: DSGVTQTPKHLITATGQRVTLRCSPRSGDLSVYWYQQSLDQGLQFLIQYYNGEERAKGNILERFSAQQFPDLHSELNLSSLELGDSALYFCASSVAGDGYTFGSGTRLTVV.

The chain has TRBV14 and TRBJ1-2; D remains unclear. The germline V gene has CDR1 SGHDN and CDR2 FVKESK. The CDR3 has 13 amino acids. The V gene lost 4 bases and the J gene lost 7 bases, with 13 bases spanning the gap. CDR3 protein: CASSPLGLRGYTF. The CDR3 DNA follows: TGTGCCAGCAGCCCACTCGGGCTTCGTGGCTACACCTTC.

The chain combines TRBV5-4 with TRBJ2-5, with D perhaps matching TRBD2 (6 bases). The CDR3 is made up of 13 amino acids. The germline gives CDR1 SGHNT, CDR2 YYREEE (reference sequence). V was clipped by 4 bases and J by 5 bases, with 12 bases between them. The CDR3 loop reads CASSPGVSETQYF. The CDR3 region has the DNA TGTGCCAGCAGCCCGGGGGTTTCGGAGACCCAGTACTTC.

This clonotype was observed many times. The V and J genes are TRBV7-8 and TRBJ2-5; 7 positions match TRBD2. Germline-derived CDR1 and CDR2 are SGHVS and FQNEAQ. The CDR3 sequence is 14 residues long. Trimming at V came to 1 base and at J to 5 bases, leaving 4 bases not matched to a gene. For the CDR3, the DNA is TGTGCCAGCAGCTTAGTGGTCGGGGGGGAGACCCAGTACTTC. This translates into CASSLVVGGETQYF.

With respect to this clonotype: Since a much larger clone is just one base distant, this may be a read error. This chain joins TRBV20-1 and TRBJ2-7; D unclear. In germline, CDR1 is DFQATT, CDR2 SNEGSKA (reference sequence). The CDR3 sequence is 15 residues long. The CDR3: CSARDLEDPVDEQHF. CDR3 DNA: TGCAGTGCTAGAGATCTTGAGGATCCGGTAGACGAGCAGCACTTC.

V is TRBV20-1 and J is TRBJ1-6; the D is unclear. CDR1 DFQATT and CDR2 SNEGSKA come from the germline V gene (reference sequence). The CDR3 extends over 14 amino acids. Trimming removed 6 bases from V and 9 bases from J, with 18 bases in between. CDR3 loop: CSALEARYGSPLHF. The CDR3 DNA reads TGCAGTGCCCTGGAGGCGCGTTACGGTTCACCCCTCCACTTT.

This clonotype was observed a few times. Written as DNA, the CDR3 is TGTGCCAGCAGAACGACTAACTTACTAGCGGGAGGAGGGAATGAGCAGTTCTTC. Its translation is CASRTTNLLAGGGNEQFF. The rearrangement links TRBV7-9 to TRBJ2-1; 12 bases fit TRBD2. This CDR3 contains 18 residues. Per germline, CDR1 SEHNR and CDR2 FQNEAQ (reference sequence). Trimming at V came to 6 bases and at J to 7 bases, leaving 16 bases not matched to a gene. The full variable domain, rest sourced from reference TRBV7-9 and TRBJ2-1, is DTGVSQNPRHKITKRGQNVTFRCDPISEHNRLYWYRQTLGQGPEFLTYFQNEAQLEKSRLLSDRFSAERPKGSFSTLEIQRTEQGDSAMYLCASRTTNLLAGGGNEQFFGPGTRLTVL.

On this clonotype itself: It may be a read error: a sequence one base away is much more abundant. The chain uses TRBV5-8 and TRBJ1-5; D might be TRBD1 (5 bases). The CDR3 loop spans 15 amino acids. In germline, CDR1 is SGHTS, CDR2 YDEGEE. CDR3 sequence (DNA): TGTGCCAGCAGCTTACCGACCGGGGGTAATCAGCCCCGGCATTTT. It yields the protein CASSLPTGGNQPRHF.

V gene TRBV15 combines with J gene TRBJ2-7; either TRBD1 or TRBD2 may supply D (5 bases each). Trimming shortened V by 0 bases and J by 2 bases, and 14 bases separated the two germline ends. This CDR3 contains 16 residues. CDR1 is LNHNV and CDR2 is YYDKDF in the germline V gene (reference sequence). The CDR3 DNA reads TGTGCCACCAGCAGAGACCGGGGCCGAGGAGCCTACGAGCAGTACTTC. This translates into CATSRDRGRGAYEQYF.

About this clonotype itself: One base away lies a much larger clone, so this may be a sequencing read error. The V call is TRBV5-1, the J call TRBJ2-5; no clear D. The V gene's germline CDR1 is SGHRS and CDR2 YFSETQ. This CDR3 region has 15 residues. The V and J ends lost 1 base and 2 bases respectively, with 12 bases between them. CDR3 DNA sequence: TGCGCCAGCAGCTTGAATCGGCCAGGACAAGAGACCCAGTACTTC. This sequence encodes CASSLNRPGQETQYF.

CDR3 region: CSQLPKGGYGYTF. The CDR3 bases are TGCAGCCAACTACCGAAGGGCGGCTATGGCTACACCTTC. The chain recombines TRBV29-1 with TRBJ1-2; D not certain. The V and J ends lost 8 bases and 4 bases respectively, with 17 bases between them. The CDR3 has 13 residues. Germline V lookup: CDR1 SQVTM, CDR2 ANQGSEA.

This clonotype occurred a few times. A junction boundary mismatches the germline segment, possibly from a read error. The V call is TRBV3-1, the J call TRBJ2-5; TRBD2 matches at 7 bases. From germline, CDR1 is LGHDT and CDR2 YNNKEL (reference sequence). CDR3 length equals 9 residues. CDR3 coding DNA: TGTGCCAGCAGCCTTCGGGGGGACTTC. Its translation is CASSLRGDF.

This clonotype was seen repeatedly, ten times or more. This sequence joins TRBV4-1 and TRBJ2-7; TRBD1 or TRBD2 may be the D gene (6 bases each). Trimming pared 0 bases from V and 4 bases from J, leaving 16 bases between. The germline V gene encodes CDR1 MGHRA and CDR2 YSYEKL. This CDR3 region has 16 residues. The CDR3 reads CASSQERGDPTYEQYF. The DNA for the CDR3 is TGCGCCAGCAGCCAAGAGAGGGGGGACCCGACGTACGAGCAGTACTTC.

The table lists this clonotype with a count of one. This sequence joins TRBV30 and TRBJ1-2; D call uncertain. V was cut by 0 bases and J by 13 bases, with 9 bases left in between. The CDR3 sequence is 10 residues long. Germline V gene sequence: CDR1 GTSNPN, CDR2 SVGIG (reference sequence). The CDR3 protein is CAWSVPPRTF. CDR3 coding DNA: TGTGCCTGGAGTGTACCCCCCCGCACCTTC.

This clonotype was picked up many times. The chain has TRBV24-1 and TRBJ1-2; 7 bases fit TRBD1. V dropped 4 bases and J dropped 4; count of bases not matched to a gene: 11. Germline CDR1 reads KGHDR; CDR2 reads SFDVKD. This CDR3 spans 16 amino acids. This chain's CDR3 is CATSDGSATGTYGYTF. In DNA, the CDR3 is TGTGCCACCAGTGACGGGTCGGCGACAGGGACCTATGGCTACACCTTC.

This clonotype was found many times. The rearrangement uses TRBV12-3 or TRBV12-4 and TRBJ1-2; D is possibly TRBD1 (6 bases). Trimming took 6 bases from V and 5 from J, leaving 13 bases between them. The CDR3 spans 13 residues. The CDR3 DNA sequence: TGTGCCAGCAGCCGGGACAAGGCATATGGCTACACCTTC. Protein product: CASSRDKAYGYTF.

This clonotype was counted at least ten times. V gene TRBV2 combines with J gene TRBJ1-5; 9 bases match TRBD1. V was pared by 5 bases and J by 5 bases, with 13 bases of the junction left unmatched. Germline lookup yields CDR1 SNHLY and CDR2 FYNNEI. The CDR3 runs to 17 residues. CDR3 region: CASSPGQGISDYQPQHF. In nucleotides, the CDR3 is TGTGCCAGCAGTCCGGGACAGGGAATTTCAGATTATCAGCCCCAGCATTTT.

For this clonotype: Possible read error: a much larger clone is one base away. In this CDR3 the conserved last residue, phenylalanine or tryptophan, is missing, so a read error is likely. DNA for the CDR3: TGCGCCAGCAGCCAAGTGGTCGGGGGGCAAGAGACCCAGTACCTC. Amino acids: CASSQVVGGQETQYL. The V and J genes are TRBV4-1 and TRBJ2-5, with 7 bases that match TRBD2. V gave up 1 base and J gave up 2 bases; unmatched junction bases: 4. The CDR3 length is 15 residues. Germline CDR1 is MGHRA and CDR2 is YSYEKL.

This clonotype appeared many times. The rearrangement uses TRBV12-3 or TRBV12-4 and TRBJ2-2; possible D gene TRBD2, 5 bases. The CDR3 runs 13 residues. V lost 6 bases and J lost 3, with 8 bases in between. CDR3 coding DNA: TGTGCCAGCAGCCCCGGGGACACCGGGGAGCTGTTTTTT. It is translated as CASSPGDTGELFF.